This T cell receptor beta chain was profiled in a study of beta chain features in type 1 diabetes. Findings and limits, study-wide: Shorter TCRB CDR3s, moderately but significantly so, marked every one of the four CD4+ subsets in Type 1 diabetes patients.

Expressed TCRB transcripts were sequenced after all isolated RNA was converted to cDNA. Clones were sequenced by immunoSEQ multiplex PCR, and TCRdb holds only the in-frame ones, with some missing. Among under 300,000 clones listed, around 9.9% were seen once. Germline CDR1 and CDR2: SGHRS and YFSETQ. The CDR3 consists of 14 residues. J lost 5 bases, V lost 5 bases, and 3 bases had no gene match. In this sample, this clone turned up a few times. As yet, its antigen is unknown. The clonotype comes from a young man with type 1 diabetes. The sequenced sample was naive CD4+ T cells from blood. The chain combines TRBV5-1 with TRBJ2-1, with 11 bases lining up with TRBD1. The CDR3 spells CASSGTGGHNEQFF. The CDR3 nucleotides read TGCGCCAGCAGTGGGACAGGGGGGCACAATGAGCAGTTCTTC.